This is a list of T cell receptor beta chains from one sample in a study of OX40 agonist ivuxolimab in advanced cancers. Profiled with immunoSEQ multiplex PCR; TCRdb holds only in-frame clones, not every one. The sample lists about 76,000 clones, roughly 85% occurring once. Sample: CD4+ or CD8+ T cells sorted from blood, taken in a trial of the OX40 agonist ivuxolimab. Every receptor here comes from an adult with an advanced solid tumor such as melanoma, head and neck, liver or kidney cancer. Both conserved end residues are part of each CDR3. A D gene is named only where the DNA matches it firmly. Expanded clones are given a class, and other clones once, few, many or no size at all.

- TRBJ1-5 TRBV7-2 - CASSRGGQGSNQPQHF TGTGCCAGCAGCCGGGGGGGGCAGGGGAGCAATCAGCCCCAGCATTTT
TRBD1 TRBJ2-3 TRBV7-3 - CASSSQGATDTQYF TGTGCCAGCAGCTCACAGGGGGCCACAGATACGCAGTATTTT
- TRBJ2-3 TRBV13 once CASSSQTADTQYF TGTGCCAGCAGCTCTCAGACTGCAGATACGCAGTATTTT
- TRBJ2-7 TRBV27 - CASSRDGSYEQYF TGTGCCAGCAGTCGGGACGGTTCCTACGAGCAGTACTTC
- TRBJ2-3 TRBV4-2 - CASSQVGVGGDTQYF TGTGCCAGCAGCCAAGTGGGGGTGGGGGGAGATACGCAGTATTTT
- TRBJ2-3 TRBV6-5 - CARGDTQYF TGTGCCAGGGGAGATACGCAGTATTTT
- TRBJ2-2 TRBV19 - CASSREDVGPGELFF TGTGCCAGTAGTAGGGAGGACGTGGGGCCCGGGGAGCTGTTTTTT
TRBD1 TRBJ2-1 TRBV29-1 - CSVPGTQGQGSYNEQFF TGCAGCGTTCCCGGAACACAGGGGCAGGGCTCCTACAATGAGCAGTTCTTC
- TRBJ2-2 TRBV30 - CAWGWQGSAGELFF TGTGCCTGGGGATGGCAGGGTAGTGCCGGGGAGCTGTTTTTT
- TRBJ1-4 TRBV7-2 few CASSPSWGRVGEKLFF TGTGCCAGCAGCCCGTCCTGGGGCAGGGTAGGCGAAAAACTGTTTTTT
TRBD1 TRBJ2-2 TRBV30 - CAWKQGADTGELFF TGTGCCTGGAAACAGGGGGCAGACACCGGGGAGCTGTTTTTT